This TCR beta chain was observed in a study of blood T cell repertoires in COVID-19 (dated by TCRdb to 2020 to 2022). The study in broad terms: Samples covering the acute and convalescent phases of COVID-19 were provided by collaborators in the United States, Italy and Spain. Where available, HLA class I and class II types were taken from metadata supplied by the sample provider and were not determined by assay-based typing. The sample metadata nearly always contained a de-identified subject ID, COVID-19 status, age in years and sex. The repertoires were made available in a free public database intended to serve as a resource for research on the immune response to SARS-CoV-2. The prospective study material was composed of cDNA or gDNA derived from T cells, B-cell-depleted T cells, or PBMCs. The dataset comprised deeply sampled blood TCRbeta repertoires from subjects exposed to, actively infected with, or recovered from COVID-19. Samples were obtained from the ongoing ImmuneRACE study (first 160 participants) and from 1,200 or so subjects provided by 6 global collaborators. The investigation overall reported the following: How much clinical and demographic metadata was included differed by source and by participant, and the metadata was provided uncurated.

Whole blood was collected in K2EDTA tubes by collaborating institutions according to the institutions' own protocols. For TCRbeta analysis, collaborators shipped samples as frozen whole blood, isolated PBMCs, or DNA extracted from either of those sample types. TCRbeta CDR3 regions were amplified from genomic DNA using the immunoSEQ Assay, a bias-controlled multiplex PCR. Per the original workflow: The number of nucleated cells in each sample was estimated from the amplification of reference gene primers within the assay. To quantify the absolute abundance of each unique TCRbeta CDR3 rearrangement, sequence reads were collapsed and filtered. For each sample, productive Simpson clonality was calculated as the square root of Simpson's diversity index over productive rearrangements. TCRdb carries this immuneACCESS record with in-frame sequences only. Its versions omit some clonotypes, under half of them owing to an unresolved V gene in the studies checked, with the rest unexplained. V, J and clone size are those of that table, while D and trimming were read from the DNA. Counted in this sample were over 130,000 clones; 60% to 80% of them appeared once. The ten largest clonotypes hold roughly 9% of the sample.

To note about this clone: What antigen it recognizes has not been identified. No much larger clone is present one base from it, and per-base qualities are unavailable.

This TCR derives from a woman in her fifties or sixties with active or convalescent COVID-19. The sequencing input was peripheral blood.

The CDR3 region reads CAWSIGIGGSGRGYTF. The sequence in DNA is TGTGCCTGGAGTATTGGAATAGGGGGATCTGGTAGGGGCTACACCTTC. The V gene is TRBV30 and the J gene is TRBJ1-2, with a tentative D gene TRBD1 over 6 matching bases. V lost 2 bases and J lost 8 bases; the stretch between them is 24 bases long. The CDR3 measures 16 amino acids from cysteine to phenylalanine. Only the CDR3 DNA is retained, 48 bases long and in frame from the first base. CDR1 and CDR2 are read off the germline V gene (reference sequence) as GTSNPN and SVGIG. This CDR3, with the reference TRBV30 and TRBJ1-2 proteins standing in past its ends, gives the full variable domain SQTIHQWPATLVQPVGSPLSLECTVEGTSNPNLYWYRQAAGRGLQLLFYSVGIGQISSEVPQNLSASRPQDRQFILSSKKLLLSDSGFYLCAWSIGIGGSGRGYTFGSGTRLTVV.